These 30 T cell receptor beta chains were all obtained from the same sample, sequenced in a study of shared clonotypes between healthy human individuals. Profiling relied on immunoSEQ multiplex PCR, and the TCRdb table lists in-frame clones only, not all of them. The table includes hundreds of thousands of clones, around 73% detected once. The sequencing sample was made of memory CD4+ T cells sorted from blood. This sample's subset: CD45RA-negative fraction. The source of these receptors is a young woman in good health.

This clone was seen just once. This specimen includes other DNA sequences encoding the same CDR3. The chain has TRBV7-2 and TRBJ1-1; D unclear. There are 12 residues in the CDR3. The germline CDR1 and CDR2 sequences are SGHTA and FQGNSA. V was cut by 3 bases and J by 6 bases, with 8 bases left in between. CDR3 sequence reads: CASSFRRAEAFF. The DNA of the CDR3 is TGTGCCAGCAGCTTTCGGCGCGCTGAAGCTTTCTTT. Complete variable domain (other parts from reference TRBV7-2 and TRBJ1-1): GAGVSQSPSNKVTEKGKDVELRCDPISGHTALYWYRQSLGQGLEFLIYFQGNSAPDKSGLPSDRFSAERTGGSVSTLTIQRTQQEDSAVYLCASSFRRAEAFFGQGTRLTVV.

This rearrangement joins TRBV5-1 to TRBJ2-1; 10 nucleotides line up with TRBD2. The germline CDR1 and CDR2 sequences are SGHRS and YFSETQ. CDR3 size: 16 residues. The V gene end was trimmed by 4 bases and the J gene end by 4 bases; junction bases not matched to a gene: 8. The chain's CDR3 is CASSPRLAGGYNEQFF. The CDR3 DNA reads as TGCGCCAGCAGCCCTAGATTAGCGGGGGGATACAATGAGCAGTTCTTC.

V is TRBV2 and J is TRBJ1-2; no firm D call. V lost 5 bases, J lost 1 base, and 8 bases lay in between. This CDR3 is built from 13 residues. The germline V gene encodes CDR1 SNHLY and CDR2 FYNNEI. The CDR3 DNA follows: TGTGCCAGCAGTCCTCAGCTTAACTATGGCTACACCTTC. Amino acid sequence: CASSPQLNYGYTF.

Note on this clone: This sample includes further DNA sequences coding for the same CDR3. The V call is TRBV27, the J call TRBJ2-6; no clear D gene. The germline gives CDR1 MNHEY, CDR2 SMNVEV (reference sequence). V was pared by 6 bases and J by 0 bases, with 3 bases between. The CDR3 length is 13 residues. CDR3 loop: CASSPSGANVLTF. CDR3 DNA: TGTGCCAGCAGCCCCTCTGGGGCCAACGTCCTGACTTTC.

The CDR3 region is CASSPTGQGDEQYF. The DNA for the CDR3 is TGTGCCAGCTCACCAACCGGACAGGGGGACGAGCAGTACTTC. V gene TRBV18 combines with J gene TRBJ2-7; 10 positions agree with TRBD1. Per germline, CDR1 KGHSH and CDR2 LQKENI. The trim removed 2 bases at V and 5 bases at J, leaving 3 bases unmatched. The CDR3 is 14 amino acids.

The rearrangement uses TRBV30 and TRBJ2-1; D could derive from TRBD1 or TRBD2 (5 bases each). From germline, CDR1 is GTSNPN and CDR2 SVGIG (reference sequence). The germline V and J ends were trimmed by 3 bases and 4 bases, with 13 bases remaining between them. The CDR3 spans 14 residues. For the CDR3, the DNA is TGTGCCTGGAGGTCGGGGACCCGGTACAATGAGCAGTTCTTC. This translates into CAWRSGTRYNEQFF.

The chain couples TRBV7-2 to TRBJ2-5; D uncertain. V lost 2 bases and J lost 5, with 6 bases in between. CDR1 is SGHTA, CDR2 FQGNSA, per germline. CDR3 size: 12 residues. The CDR3 is CASSLMYETQYF. The CDR3 DNA follows: TGTGCCAGCAGCTTAATGTATGAGACCCAGTACTTC.

This rearrangement joins TRBV7-9 to TRBJ2-7; maybe TRBD1 (6 bases). V was cut by 3 bases and J by 0 bases, with 9 bases left in between. This CDR3 is built from 14 residues. Per the germline V gene, CDR1 is SEHNR and CDR2 is FQNEAQ (reference sequence). The CDR3 is CASSFGQSSYEQYF. The CDR3 region has the DNA TGTGCCAGCAGCTTTGGACAGTCCTCCTACGAGCAGTACTTC.

This clone was recorded a few times. The CDR3 sequence is CATSRGGFGSDEQYF. The CDR3 DNA sequence: TGTGCCACCAGCAGAGGGGGGTTCGGGAGCGACGAGCAGTACTTC. The rearrangement joins TRBV15 to TRBJ2-7; the D gene is possibly TRBD2 (6 bases). Germline loops: CDR1 LNHNV, CDR2 YYDKDF (reference sequence). V shed 1 base and J shed 5 bases, with 15 bases lying between them. This CDR3 region has 15 residues. The variable domain in full, with the rest retrieved from reference TRBV15 and TRBJ2-7, is DAMVIQNPRYQVTQFGKPVTLSCSQTLNHNVMYWYQQKSSQAPKLLFHYYDKDFNNEADTPDNFQSRRPNTSFCFLDIRSPGLGDTAMYLCATSRGGFGSDEQYFGPGTRLTVT.

This chain connects TRBV28 to TRBJ2-3, with 13 nucleotides matching TRBD2. The junction had 3 bases not matched to a gene; V was cut back by 5 bases and J by 1 base. The CDR3 loop spans 16 amino acids. Germline V gene sequence: CDR1 MDHEN, CDR2 SYDVKM. CDR3: CASSILAGGGTDTQYF. For the CDR3, the DNA is TGTGCCAGCAGTATACTAGCGGGAGGGGGCACAGATACGCAGTATTTT.

The chain links TRBV28 to TRBJ2-5; D not resolved. Germline V gene lookup returns CDR1 MDHEN and CDR2 SYDVKM. Trimming removed 7 bases at V and 4 bases at J, with 16 bases between. This CDR3 region has 14 residues. This CDR3 is CASTPPPPRETQYF. CDR3 coding DNA: TGTGCCAGCACTCCCCCGCCGCCCCGAGAGACCCAGTACTTC.

This clone was observed a single time. The chain is built from TRBV19 and TRBJ2-7, with D tentatively TRBD2 (6 bases). Trimming took off 3 bases at V and 1 base at J, with 10 bases between the two ends. The CDR3 covers 14 residues. Germline V lookup: CDR1 LNHDA, CDR2 SQIVND (reference sequence). CDR3 nucleotide sequence: TGTGCCAGTAGTATGGTAGCGGCATCCTACGAGCAGTACTTC. Residues: CASSMVAASYEQYF.

This rearrangement joins TRBV9 to TRBJ1-1, with D possibly matching TRBD1 (5 bases). Germline CDR1 reads SGDLS; CDR2 reads YYNGEE. The CDR3 is 16 amino acids. V lost 0 bases and J 5 bases, leaving 17 bases between the germline ends. CDR3 sequence: CASSVGGGGAVTEAFF. The DNA of the CDR3 is TGTGCCAGCAGCGTAGGGGGAGGAGGGGCCGTAACTGAAGCTTTCTTT.

The CDR3 DNA reads as TGTGCCAGCAGCTTCAAAGCGATGGGGACCACCGGGGAGCTGTTTTTT. It specifies CASSFKAMGTTGELFF. This chain links TRBV11-2 with TRBJ2-2; D possibly matches TRBD1 or TRBD2 (5 bases each). This CDR3 is 16 amino acids long. V lost 3 bases and J lost 4, with 15 bases in between. Germline CDR1 and CDR2: SGHAT and FQNNGV.

Only one count was recorded for this clone. This chain joins TRBV28 and TRBJ2-1, with 10 bases aligning to TRBD1. Trimming removed 5 bases from V and 6 bases from J; junction bases left unmatched: 10. The germline V gene has CDR1 MDHEN and CDR2 SYDVKM. The CDR3 loop spans 16 amino acids. In DNA form, the CDR3 reads TGTGCCAGCAGTCCAAACCGGGACAGGGGCCTCAATGAGCAGTTCTTC. This gives the protein CASSPNRDRGLNEQFF.

J is TRBJ2-1 and V is TRBV11-1; D tentatively reads TRBD1 or TRBD2 (5 bases each). This CDR3 is 12 amino acids long. Germline V lookup: CDR1 SGHAT, CDR2 FQDESV (reference sequence). Trimming took off 6 bases at V and 5 bases at J, with 8 bases between the two ends. The CDR3 DNA reads as TGTGCCAGCAGTCGGGACCACAATGAGCAGTTCTTC. Protein: CASSRDHNEQFF.

This clone was found once. A junction boundary mismatches the germline segment, possibly from a read error. CDR3 region: CASSFDDLRAGDF. DNA for the CDR3: TGCGCCAGCAGCTTTGACGACTTGAGAGCGGGGGACTTC. The chain employs TRBV5-1 and TRBJ2-5; 8 nucleotides agree with TRBD2. Germline V gene lookup returns CDR1 SGHRS and CDR2 YFSETQ. This CDR3 has 13 residues.

The J gene is TRBJ1-1, the V gene TRBV30, with TRBD1 matching over 8 bases. This CDR3 comprises 12 residues. Per germline, CDR1 GTSNPN and CDR2 SVGIG (reference sequence). V shed 6 bases and J 1 base; nucleotides not matched to a gene: 1. The CDR3 sequence is CACDRGNTEAFF. The DNA of the CDR3 is TGTGCCTGCGACAGGGGGAACACTGAAGCTTTCTTT.

The CDR3: CASSQDRGRIGAFF. DNA for the CDR3: TGCGCCAGCAGCCAAGATCGGGGGAGGATCGGAGCTTTCTTT. The V gene is TRBV4-1, the J gene TRBJ1-1; D is perhaps TRBD1 (5 bases). Trimming took off 0 bases at V and 10 bases at J, with 15 bases between the two ends. The germline gives CDR1 MGHRA, CDR2 YSYEKL. This CDR3 has 14 amino acids.

This chain uses TRBV10-3 with TRBJ2-1; D uncertain. This CDR3 spans 13 amino acids. Germline loops: CDR1 ENHRY, CDR2 SYGVKD. V lost 7 bases and J 2 bases, leaving 9 bases between the germline ends. In DNA, the CDR3 is TGTGCCATCACTTCCCCCACCTACAATGAGCAGTTCTTC. Protein: CAITSPTYNEQFF.

The gene calls are TRBV19 and TRBJ2-3; maybe TRBD1 (6 bases). The V gene lost 7 bases and the J gene lost 2 bases, with 10 bases spanning the gap. CDR3 size: 13 residues. Germline lookup yields CDR1 LNHDA and CDR2 SQIVND (reference sequence). Here the CDR3 DNA reads TGTGCCAGTAACAGGGACCCCACAGATACGCAGTATTTT. This codes for CASNRDPTDTQYF.

The gene calls are TRBV11-2 and TRBJ2-7; 15 nucleotides align to TRBD2. The junction had 8 bases not matched to a gene; V was cut back by 4 bases and J by 1 base. Germline CDR1 reads SGHAT; CDR2 reads FQNNGV. The CDR3 extends over 18 amino acids. The CDR3 here is CASSSGGLAGGTSYEQYF. The CDR3, as DNA: TGTGCCAGCAGCTCGGGCGGACTAGCGGGAGGGACATCCTACGAGCAGTACTTC.

CDR3 DNA sequence: TGCAGTGCTAGGGCAGTTGATACGCAGTATTTT. Protein product: CSARAVDTQYF. The V call is TRBV20-1, the J call TRBJ2-3; D gene unclear. Between the trimmed V and J ends, which lost 3 bases and 6 bases, there was a span of 7 bases. CDR1 and CDR2 from the germline V gene are DFQATT and SNEGSKA (reference sequence). The CDR3 extends over 11 amino acids.

This clone is a singleton in its sample. The chain combines TRBV14 with TRBJ2-5; 9 bases agree with TRBD1. Germline loops: CDR1 SGHDN, CDR2 FVKESK. J gave up 4 bases and V 2 bases, and 5 bases lay outside the gene matches. This CDR3 is 15 amino acids long. CDR3 in amino acids: CASSQLTGGVETQYF. Here the CDR3 DNA reads TGTGCCAGCAGCCAATTGACAGGGGGAGTAGAGACCCAGTACTTC.

The chain links TRBV5-5 to TRBJ1-2; TRBD1 aligns across 9 bases. The length of the CDR3 is 13 residues. With V trimmed by 4 bases and J by 10 bases, 8 bases remained unmatched. The V gene's germline CDR1 is SGHKS and CDR2 YYEKEE (reference sequence). The CDR3 reads CASSAGTGRDYTF. The DNA of the CDR3 is TGTGCCAGCAGCGCCGGGACAGGGCGTGACTACACCTTC.

The chain has TRBV19 and TRBJ2-1, with a weak D call TRBD2 (5 bases). CDR3 length equals 15 residues. Germline CDR1 is LNHDA and CDR2 is SQIVND (reference sequence). Deletions cut 0 bases from V and 10 bases from J, with 16 bases between. CDR3: CASSIDRLPSSEQFF. In nucleotides, the CDR3 is TGTGCCAGTAGTATAGATCGACTACCGAGCTCCGAGCAGTTCTTC.

This clone was counted a single time. The CDR3, as DNA: TGTGCCAGCAGCGTAGGTACGGGCGGGAATTCGGAGACCCAGTACTTC. It specifies CASSVGTGGNSETQYF. V is TRBV9 and J is TRBJ2-5; a possible D gene is TRBD2 (6 bases). The germline V and J ends were trimmed by 0 bases and 5 bases, with 17 bases remaining between them. CDR1 is SGDLS and CDR2 is YYNGEE in the germline V gene. CDR3 size: 16 residues.

This chain connects TRBV28 to TRBJ2-3; TRBD1 aligns across 7 bases. Trimming at V came to 5 bases and at J to 0 bases, leaving 5 bases not matched to a gene. Germline loops: CDR1 MDHEN, CDR2 SYDVKM. The CDR3 length is 15 residues. CDR3 nucleotide sequence: TGTGCCAGCAGTACAACAGGGGCTAGCACAGATACGCAGTATTTT. Translated: CASSTTGASTDTQYF.

The V and J genes are TRBV7-2 and TRBJ2-7; D is perhaps TRBD1 or TRBD2 (6 bases each). Per germline, CDR1 SGHTA and CDR2 FQGNSA. The CDR3 spans 15 residues. V lost 6 bases to trimming and J lost 2 bases, with 17 bases between them. In DNA, the CDR3 is TGTGCCAGCAGGCTCGGGGGCACCGCGGCCTACGAGCAGTACTTC. Residues: CASRLGGTAAYEQYF.

The chain recombines TRBV6-5 with TRBJ2-1; perhaps TRBD2 as D (5 bases). In germline, CDR1 is MNHEY, CDR2 SVGAGI. This CDR3 spans 14 amino acids. V gave up 5 bases and J gave up 3 bases, with 11 bases separating them. CDR3 in amino acids: CASSRVANYNEQFF. CDR3 nucleotides: TGTGCCAGCAGTCGGGTAGCGAACTACAATGAGCAGTTCTTC.